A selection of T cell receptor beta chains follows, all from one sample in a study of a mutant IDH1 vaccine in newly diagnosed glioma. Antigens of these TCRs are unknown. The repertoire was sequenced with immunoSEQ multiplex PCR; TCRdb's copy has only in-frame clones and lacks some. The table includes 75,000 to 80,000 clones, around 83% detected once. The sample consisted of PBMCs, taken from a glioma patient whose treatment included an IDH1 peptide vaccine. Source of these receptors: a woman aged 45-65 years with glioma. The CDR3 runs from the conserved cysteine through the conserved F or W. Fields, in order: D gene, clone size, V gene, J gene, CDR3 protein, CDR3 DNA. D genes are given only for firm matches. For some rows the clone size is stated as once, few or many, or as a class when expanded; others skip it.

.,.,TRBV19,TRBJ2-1,CASSIGLLSGEQFF,TGTGCCAGTAGTATAGGCTTACTAAGCGGCGAGCAGTTCTTC
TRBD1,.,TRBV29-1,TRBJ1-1,CSAPNRGTAFF,TGCAGCGCCCCGAACAGGGGCACGGCTTTCTTT
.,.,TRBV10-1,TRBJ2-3,CASSKSSTGTTDTQYF,TGCGCCAGCAGTAAATCGTCTACAGGGACCACAGATACGCAGTATTTT
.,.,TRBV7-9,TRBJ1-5,CASTRDSPPQPQHF,TGTGCCAGCACCCGTGACAGCCCGCCTCAGCCCCAGCATTTT
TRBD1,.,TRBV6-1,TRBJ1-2,CAISETGGSYGYTF,TGTGCCATCAGTGAGACAGGGGGCTCCTATGGCTACACCTTC
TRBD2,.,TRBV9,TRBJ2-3,CASSRTSGTDTQYF,TGTGCCAGCAGCCGGACTAGCGGGACAGATACGCAGTATTTT
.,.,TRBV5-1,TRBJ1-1,CASSLEVKNTEAFF,TGCGCCAGCAGCTTGGAGGTCAAGAACACTGAAGCTTTCTTT
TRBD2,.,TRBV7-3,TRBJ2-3,CASSLTWTSGSRDTQYF,TGTGCCAGCAGCTTAACCTGGACTAGCGGGAGTCGGGATACGCAGTATTTT
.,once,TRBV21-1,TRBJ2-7,CASSFTGGIYEQYF,TGTGCCAGCAGCTTCACAGGGGGTATCTACGAGCAGTACTTC
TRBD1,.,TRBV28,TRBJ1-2,CASRTEQGSVNYGYTF,TGTGCCAGCAGAACCGAACAGGGGTCGGTTAACTATGGCTACACCTTC